The following is a T cell receptor (beta chain) sequence with its context. Assay: immunoSEQ multiplex PCR; the TCRdb copy retains only in-frame clones and omits some. The table includes fewer than 700,000 clones, 85% to 90% detected once. Germline V gene data show CDR1 as MNHEY and CDR2 as SMNVEV (reference sequence). V shed 8 bases and J shed 2 bases, with 16 bases lying between them. The CDR3 totals 14 residues. This specimen belongs to a study of shared T cell receptors in the human thymus. These data also featured in a second study, about human thymus T cells. This second study notes: Among the donors, all were healthy Finnish infants having corrective surgery for congenital heart defects. In corrective heart surgery, resections were taken, and these provided the thymus tissue. The authors found apparently biased V and J gene usage in thymic and blood repertoires. Among unrelated individuals, related research reported thymic repertoires that overlapped highly.

Material for sequencing was thymocytes. This sequence joins TRBV27 and TRBJ2-7; D may be TRBD2 (5 bases). This clonotype originated in a boy less than two years old with a congenital heart defect. The CDR3 DNA is TGTGCCAGCGGCCCCCGGGATTTAGCCTACGAGCAGTACTTC. It specifies CASGPRDLAYEQYF.